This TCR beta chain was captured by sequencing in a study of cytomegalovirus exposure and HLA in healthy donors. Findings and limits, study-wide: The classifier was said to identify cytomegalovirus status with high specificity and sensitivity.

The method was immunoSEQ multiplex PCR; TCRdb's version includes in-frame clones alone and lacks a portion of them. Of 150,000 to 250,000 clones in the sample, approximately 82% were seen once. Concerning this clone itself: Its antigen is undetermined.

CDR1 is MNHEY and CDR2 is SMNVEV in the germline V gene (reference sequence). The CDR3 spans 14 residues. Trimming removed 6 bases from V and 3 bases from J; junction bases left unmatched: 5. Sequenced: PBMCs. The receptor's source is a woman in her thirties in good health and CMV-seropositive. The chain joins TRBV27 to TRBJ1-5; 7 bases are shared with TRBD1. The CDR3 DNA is TGTGCCAGCAGGCCGGGACAGTCCAATCAGCCCCAGCATTTT. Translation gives CASRPGQSNQPQHF.